This T cell receptor (beta chain) derives from a study of T cell clonality in common variable immunodeficiency. Study-wide findings and caveats: Fewer deletions and N-nucleotide insertions were reportedly seen in common variable immunodeficiency TCR beta sequences. CVID subjects shared fewer TCRbeta clones than healthy controls did.

This clone was counted many times. The antigen is unknown. The read comes to an end 3 residues before the CDR3 does, leaving the germline J gene to fill in the end. V lost 2 bases, J lost 6 bases, and 12 bases lay in between. The CDR3 consists of 14 residues. The germline V gene encodes CDR1 SGHVS and CDR2 FQNEAQ. Here immunoSEQ multiplex PCR was the method, and the copy in TCRdb shows in-frame clones only, minus some. The table lists around 9,200 clones, with no singletons. CVID subjects were neither ill nor on immunomodulatory or immunosuppressive medication at sampling. This clonotype was sampled from a human donor with common variable immunodeficiency. The chain carries TRBV7-8 and TRBJ2-3, with D perhaps matching TRBD1 (6 bases). Source material: peripheral blood mononuclear cells. The part of the CDR3 DNA that was read is TGTGCCAGCAGCTTAAACAGGGTTATGGATACG. This encodes CASSLNRVMDT. The full CDR3 sequence reads CASSLNRVMDTQYF.